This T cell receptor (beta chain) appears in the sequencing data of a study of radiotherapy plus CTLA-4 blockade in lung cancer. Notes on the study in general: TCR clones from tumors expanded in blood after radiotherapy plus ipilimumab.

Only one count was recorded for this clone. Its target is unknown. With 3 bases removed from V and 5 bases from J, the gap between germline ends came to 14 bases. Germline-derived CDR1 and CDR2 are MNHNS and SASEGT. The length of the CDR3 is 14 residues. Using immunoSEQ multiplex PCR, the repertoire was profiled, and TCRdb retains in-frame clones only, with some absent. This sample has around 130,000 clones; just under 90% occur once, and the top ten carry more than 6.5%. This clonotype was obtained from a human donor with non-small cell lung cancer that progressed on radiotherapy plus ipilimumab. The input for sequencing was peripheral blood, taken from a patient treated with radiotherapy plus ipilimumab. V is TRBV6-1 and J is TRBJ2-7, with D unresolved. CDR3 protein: CASSELVGVHEQYF. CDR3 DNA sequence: TGTGCCAGCAGTGAGCTTGTTGGAGTCCACGAGCAGTACTTC.